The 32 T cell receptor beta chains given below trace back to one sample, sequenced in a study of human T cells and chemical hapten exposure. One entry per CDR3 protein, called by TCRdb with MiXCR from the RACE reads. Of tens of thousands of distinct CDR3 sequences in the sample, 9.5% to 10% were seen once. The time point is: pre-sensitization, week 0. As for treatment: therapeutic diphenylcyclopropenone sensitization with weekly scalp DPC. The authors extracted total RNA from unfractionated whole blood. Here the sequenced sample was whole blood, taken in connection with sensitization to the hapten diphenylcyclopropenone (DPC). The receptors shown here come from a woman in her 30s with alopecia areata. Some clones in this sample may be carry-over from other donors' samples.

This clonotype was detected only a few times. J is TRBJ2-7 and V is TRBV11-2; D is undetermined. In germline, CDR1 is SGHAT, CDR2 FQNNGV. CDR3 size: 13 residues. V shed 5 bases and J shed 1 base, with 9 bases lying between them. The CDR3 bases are TGTGCCAGCAGCCCGGACGGATCCTACGAGCAGTACTTC. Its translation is CASSPDGSYEQYF.

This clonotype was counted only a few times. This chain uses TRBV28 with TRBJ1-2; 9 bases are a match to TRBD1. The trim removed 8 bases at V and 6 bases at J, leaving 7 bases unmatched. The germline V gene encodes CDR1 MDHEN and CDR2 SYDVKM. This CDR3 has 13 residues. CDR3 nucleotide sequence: TGTGCCAGCGGGGACAGGGTAGTCGATGGCTACACCTTC. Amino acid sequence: CASGDRVVDGYTF.

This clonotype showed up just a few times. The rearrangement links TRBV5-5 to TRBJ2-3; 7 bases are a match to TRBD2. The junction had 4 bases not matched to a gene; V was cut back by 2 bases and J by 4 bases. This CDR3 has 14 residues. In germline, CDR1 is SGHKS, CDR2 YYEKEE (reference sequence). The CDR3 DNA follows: TGTGCCAGCAGCTTACCTAGCGGAGCAGATACGCAGTATTTT. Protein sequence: CASSLPSGADTQYF.

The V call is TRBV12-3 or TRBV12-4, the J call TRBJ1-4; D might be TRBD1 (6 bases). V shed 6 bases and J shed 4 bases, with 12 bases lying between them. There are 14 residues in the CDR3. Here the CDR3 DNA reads TGTGCCAGCAGCCTACAGGGTATTAATGAAAAACTGTTTTTT. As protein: CASSLQGINEKLFF.

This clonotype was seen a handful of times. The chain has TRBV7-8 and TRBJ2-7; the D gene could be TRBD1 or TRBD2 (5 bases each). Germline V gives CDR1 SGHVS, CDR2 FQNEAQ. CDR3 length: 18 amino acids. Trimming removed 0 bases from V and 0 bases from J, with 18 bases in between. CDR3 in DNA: TGTGCCAGCAGCTTAGCGTGGGGGACCCAGGGAATCTCCTACGAGCAGTACTTC. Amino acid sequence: CASSLAWGTQGISYEQYF.

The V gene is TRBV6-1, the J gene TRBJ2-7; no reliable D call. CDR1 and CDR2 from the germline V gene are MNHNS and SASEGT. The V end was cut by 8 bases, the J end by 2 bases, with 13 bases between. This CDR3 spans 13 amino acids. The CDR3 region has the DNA TGTGCCAGCGAACACAGTTTTACCTACGAGCAGTACTTC. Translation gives CASEHSFTYEQYF.

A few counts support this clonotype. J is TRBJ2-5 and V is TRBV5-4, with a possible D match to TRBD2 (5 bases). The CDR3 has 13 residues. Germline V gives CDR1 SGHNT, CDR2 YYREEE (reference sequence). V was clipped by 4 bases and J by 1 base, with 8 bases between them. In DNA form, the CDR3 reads TGTGCCAGCAGCCGGAGGTTCCAAGAGACCCAGTACTTC. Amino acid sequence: CASSRRFQETQYF.

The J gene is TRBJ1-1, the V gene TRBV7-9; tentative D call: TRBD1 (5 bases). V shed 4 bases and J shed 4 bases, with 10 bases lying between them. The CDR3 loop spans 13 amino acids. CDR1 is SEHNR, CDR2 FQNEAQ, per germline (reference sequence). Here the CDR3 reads CASSSLGGTEAFF. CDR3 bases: TGTGCCAGCAGCTCCCTGGGGGGCACTGAAGCTTTCTTT.

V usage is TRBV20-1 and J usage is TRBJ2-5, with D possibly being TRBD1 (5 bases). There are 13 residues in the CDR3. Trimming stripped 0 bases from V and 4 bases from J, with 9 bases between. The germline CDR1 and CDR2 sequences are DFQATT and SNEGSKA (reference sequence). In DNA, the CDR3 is TGCAGTGCTAGAGATCTCCAGGGAGAGACCCAGTACTTC. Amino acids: CSARDLQGETQYF.

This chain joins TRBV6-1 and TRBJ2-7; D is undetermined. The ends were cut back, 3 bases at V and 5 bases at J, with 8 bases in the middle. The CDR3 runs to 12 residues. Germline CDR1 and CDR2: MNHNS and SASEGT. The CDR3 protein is CASSETYNEQYF. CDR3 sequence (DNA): TGTGCCAGCAGTGAGACCTACAACGAGCAGTACTTC.

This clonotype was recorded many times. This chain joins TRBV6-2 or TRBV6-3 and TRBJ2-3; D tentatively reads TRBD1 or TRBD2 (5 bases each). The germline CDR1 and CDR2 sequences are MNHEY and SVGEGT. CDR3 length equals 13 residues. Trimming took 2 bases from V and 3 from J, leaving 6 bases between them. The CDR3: CASSYGTTDTQYF. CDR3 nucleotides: TGTGCCAGCAGTTACGGGACGACAGATACGCAGTATTTT.

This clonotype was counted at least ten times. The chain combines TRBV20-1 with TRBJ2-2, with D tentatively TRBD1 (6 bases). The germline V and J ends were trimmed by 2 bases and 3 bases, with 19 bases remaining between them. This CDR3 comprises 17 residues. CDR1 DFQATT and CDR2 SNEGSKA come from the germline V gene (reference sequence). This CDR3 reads CSARSTGFQDYTGELFF. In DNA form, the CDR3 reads TGCAGTGCTAGAAGCACAGGGTTTCAAGATTACACCGGGGAGCTGTTTTTT.

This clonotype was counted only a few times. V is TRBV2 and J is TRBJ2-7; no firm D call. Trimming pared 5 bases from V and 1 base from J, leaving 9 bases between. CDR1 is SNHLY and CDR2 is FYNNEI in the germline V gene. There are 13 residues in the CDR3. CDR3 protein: CASSRAASYEQYF. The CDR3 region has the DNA TGTGCCAGCAGTCGGGCAGCGTCCTACGAGCAGTACTTC.

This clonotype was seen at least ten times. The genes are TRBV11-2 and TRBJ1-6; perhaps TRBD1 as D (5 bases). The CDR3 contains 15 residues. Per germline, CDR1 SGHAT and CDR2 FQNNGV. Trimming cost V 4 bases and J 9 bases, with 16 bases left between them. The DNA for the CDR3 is TGTGCCAGCAGCTCAACAACAGGTGCCGGTTCACCCCTCCACTTT. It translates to CASSSTTGAGSPLHF.

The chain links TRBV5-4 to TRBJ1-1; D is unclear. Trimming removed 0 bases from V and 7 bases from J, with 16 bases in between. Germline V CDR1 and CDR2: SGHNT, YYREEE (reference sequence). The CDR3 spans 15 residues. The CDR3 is CASSLDSRWAVEAFF. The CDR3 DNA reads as TGTGCCAGCAGCTTGGATAGTCGGTGGGCAGTTGAAGCTTTCTTT.

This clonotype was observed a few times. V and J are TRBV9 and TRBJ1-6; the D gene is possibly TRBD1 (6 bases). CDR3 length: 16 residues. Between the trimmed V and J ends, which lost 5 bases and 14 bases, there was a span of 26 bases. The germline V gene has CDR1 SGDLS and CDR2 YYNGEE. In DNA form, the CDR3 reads TGTGCCAGCAGTGTGAGTAAGAGGGGGTGTCCTTCGGCCCTCCACTTT. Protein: CASSVSKRGCPSALHF.

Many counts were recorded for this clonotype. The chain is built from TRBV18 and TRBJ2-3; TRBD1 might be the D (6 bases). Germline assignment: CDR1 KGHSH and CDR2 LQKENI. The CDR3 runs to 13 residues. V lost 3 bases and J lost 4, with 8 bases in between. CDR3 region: CASSPRQADTQYF. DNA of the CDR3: TGTGCCAGCTCACCTCGACAGGCAGATACGCAGTATTTT.

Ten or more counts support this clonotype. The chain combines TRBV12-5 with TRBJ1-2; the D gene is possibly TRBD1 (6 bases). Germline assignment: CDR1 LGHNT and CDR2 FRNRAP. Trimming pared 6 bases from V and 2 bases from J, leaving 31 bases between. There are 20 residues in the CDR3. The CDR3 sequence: CASGPGPPQNRDNGNYGYTF. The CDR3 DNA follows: TGTGCTAGTGGACCTGGTCCGCCTCAGAACCGGGACAATGGAAACTATGGCTACACCTTC. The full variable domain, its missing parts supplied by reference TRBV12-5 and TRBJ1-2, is DARVTQTPRHKVTEMGQEVTMRCQPILGHNTVFWYRQTMMQGLELLAYFRNRAPLDDSGMPKDRFSAEMPDATLATLKIQPSEPRDSAVYFCASGPGPPQNRDNGNYGYTFGSGTRLTVV.

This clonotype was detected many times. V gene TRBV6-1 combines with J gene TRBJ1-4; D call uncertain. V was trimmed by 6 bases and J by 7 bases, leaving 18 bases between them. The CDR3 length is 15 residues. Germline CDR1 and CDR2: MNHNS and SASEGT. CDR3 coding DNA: TGTGCCAGCAGCCGATCAAGGACCGACACTGAAAAACTGTTTTTT. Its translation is CASSRSRTDTEKLFF.

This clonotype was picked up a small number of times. CDR3: CASSCRLEQYF. The CDR3 DNA reads TGTGCCAGCAGCTGCAGATTGGAGCAGTACTTC. This chain connects TRBV7-2 to TRBJ2-7; D remains unclear. CDR3 length: 11 residues. V gave up 4 bases and J gave up 7 bases, with 8 bases separating them. Germline CDR1 and CDR2: SGHTA and FQGNSA.

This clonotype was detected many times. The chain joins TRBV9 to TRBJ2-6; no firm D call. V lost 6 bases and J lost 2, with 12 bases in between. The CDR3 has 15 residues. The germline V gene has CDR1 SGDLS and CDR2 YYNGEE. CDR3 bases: TGTGCCAGCACTTCCCTCAAGGCTGGGGCCAACGTCCTGACTTTC. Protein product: CASTSLKAGANVLTF. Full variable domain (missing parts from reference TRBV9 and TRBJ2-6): DSGVTQTPKHLITATGQRVTLRCSPRSGDLSVYWYQQSLDQGLQFLIQYYNGEERAKGNILERFSAQQFPDLHSELNLSSLELGDSALYFCASTSLKAGANVLTFGAGSRLTVL.

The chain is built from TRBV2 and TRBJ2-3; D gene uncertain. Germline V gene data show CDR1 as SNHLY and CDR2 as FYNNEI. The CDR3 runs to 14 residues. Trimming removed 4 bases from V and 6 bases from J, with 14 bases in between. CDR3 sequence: CASSVVRRMDTQYF. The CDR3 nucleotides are TGTGCCAGCAGTGTTGTTCGGCGCATGGATACGCAGTATTTT.

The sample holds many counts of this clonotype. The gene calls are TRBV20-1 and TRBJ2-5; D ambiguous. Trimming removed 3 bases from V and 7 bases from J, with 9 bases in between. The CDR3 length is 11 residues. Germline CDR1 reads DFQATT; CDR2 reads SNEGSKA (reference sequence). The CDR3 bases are TGCAGTGCTAGCGGTGTGGTGACCCAGTACTTC. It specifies CSASGVVTQYF.

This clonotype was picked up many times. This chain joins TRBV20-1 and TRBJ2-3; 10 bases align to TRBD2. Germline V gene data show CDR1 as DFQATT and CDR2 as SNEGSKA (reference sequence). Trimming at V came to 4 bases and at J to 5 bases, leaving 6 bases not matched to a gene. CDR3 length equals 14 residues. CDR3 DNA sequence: TGCAGTGCTAACAGCGGGGGGGCAGGAGATACGCAGTATTTT. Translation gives CSANSGGAGDTQYF.

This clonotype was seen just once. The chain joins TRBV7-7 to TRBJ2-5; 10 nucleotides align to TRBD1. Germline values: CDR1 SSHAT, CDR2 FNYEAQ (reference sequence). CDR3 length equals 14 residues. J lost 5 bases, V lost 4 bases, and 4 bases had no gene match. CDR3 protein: CASSYDRGQETQYF. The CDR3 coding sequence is TGTGCCAGCAGCTATGACAGGGGGCAGGAGACCCAGTACTTC.

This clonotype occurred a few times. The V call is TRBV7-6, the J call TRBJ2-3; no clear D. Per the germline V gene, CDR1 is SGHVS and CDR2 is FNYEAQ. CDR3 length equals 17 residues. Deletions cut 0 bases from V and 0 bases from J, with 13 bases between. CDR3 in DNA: TGTGCCAGCAGCTTAGCCCGCGGCCCCCCTAGCACAGATACGCAGTATTTT. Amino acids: CASSLARGPPSTDTQYF.

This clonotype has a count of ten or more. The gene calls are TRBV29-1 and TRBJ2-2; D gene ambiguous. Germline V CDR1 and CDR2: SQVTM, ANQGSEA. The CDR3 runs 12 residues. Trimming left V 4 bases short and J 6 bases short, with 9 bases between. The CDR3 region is CSVVRGSGELFF. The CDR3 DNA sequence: TGCAGCGTTGTGAGAGGTTCCGGGGAGCTGTTTTTT.

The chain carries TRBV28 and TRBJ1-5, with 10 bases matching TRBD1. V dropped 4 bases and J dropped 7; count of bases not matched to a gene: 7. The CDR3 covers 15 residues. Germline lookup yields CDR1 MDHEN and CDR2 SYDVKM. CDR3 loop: CASSSLTGGGQPQHF. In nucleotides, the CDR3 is TGTGCCAGCAGTTCCCTGACAGGGGGCGGGCAGCCCCAGCATTTT.

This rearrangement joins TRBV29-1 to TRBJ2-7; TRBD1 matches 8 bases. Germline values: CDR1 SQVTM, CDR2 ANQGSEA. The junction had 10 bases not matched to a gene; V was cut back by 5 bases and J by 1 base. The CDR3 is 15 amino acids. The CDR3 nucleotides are TGCAGCGTTCTCCCCGGGACAGGCAGATCCTACGAGCAGTACTTC. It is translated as CSVLPGTGRSYEQYF.

CDR3 residues: CASSQEPGRVSQYF. The CDR3 DNA reads TGCGCCAGCAGCCAGGAACCGGGACGAGTATCCCAGTACTTC. The chain couples TRBV4-3 to TRBJ2-5, with D perhaps given as TRBD1 or TRBD2 (5 bases each). The germline V gene encodes CDR1 LGHNA and CDR2 YSLEER. The V end lost 3 bases, the J end lost 9 bases, and 17 bases lay between the germline ends. The CDR3 consists of 14 residues.

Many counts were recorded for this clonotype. CDR3 sequence reads: CASSPPTSGGDEQFF. CDR3 nucleotides: TGTGCCAGCTCACCACCCACTAGCGGGGGTGATGAGCAGTTCTTC. The chain employs TRBV18 and TRBJ2-1; the match to TRBD2 covers 11 bases. With 0 bases clipped from V and 8 bases from J, the junction kept 3 bases outside the gene matches. CDR1 and CDR2 (germline): KGHSH, LQKENI. The CDR3 sequence is 15 residues long.

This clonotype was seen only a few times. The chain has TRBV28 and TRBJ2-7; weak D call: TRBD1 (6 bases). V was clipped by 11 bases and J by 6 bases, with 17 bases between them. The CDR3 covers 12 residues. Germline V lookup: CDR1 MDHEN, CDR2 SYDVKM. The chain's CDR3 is CAWGLKVGEQYF. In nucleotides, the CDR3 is TGTGCCTGGGGGCTCAAGGTCGGCGAGCAGTACTTC.